This record covers a single TCR beta chain. The entry originates in a study of T cell responses to AZD1222 COVID-19 vaccine. V was clipped by 5 bases and J by 2 bases, with 13 bases between them. The CDR3 loop spans 15 amino acids. The germline gives CDR1 SGHKS, CDR2 YYEKEE (reference sequence). TCRdb keeps only in-frame clones here, not all; method: immunoSEQ multiplex PCR. The sample carries roughly 170,000 clones, around 88% recorded once. The receptor comes from an adult in good health. Here the sequenced sample was peripheral blood, taken on day 0 of AZD1222 vaccination. V usage is TRBV5-5 and J usage is TRBJ2-2, with a weak D call TRBD1 (6 bases). Here the CDR3 reads CASRWGPTNTGELFF. The CDR3 region has the DNA TGTGCCAGCAGATGGGGGCCTACCAACACCGGGGAGCTGTTTTTT. The entire variable domain, with the rest obtained from reference TRBV5-5 and TRBJ2-2, is as follows: DAGVTQSPTHLIKTRGQQVTLRCSPISGHKSVSWYQQVLGQGPQFIFQYYEKEERGRGNFPDRFSARQFPNYSSELNVNALLLGDSALYLCASRWGPTNTGELFFGEGSRLTVL.